The next 27 T cell receptor beta chains were all read from a single sample in a study of cytomegalovirus exposure and HLA in healthy donors (dated by TCRdb to about 2017). Libraries came from the immunoSEQ multiplex PCR assay. The multiplex PCR relied on a mix of 60 forward primers for TCR Vbeta segments and 13 reverse primers for TCR Jbeta segments. In its TCRdb copy, this immuneACCESS table keeps in-frame sequences only and misses some clones. Where compared with another copy, unresolved V genes explain less than half of these, and the others have no known cause. The sample contains about 160,000 clones, roughly 84% of them found a single time. The ten largest clonotypes hold 1% of the sample. The sample taken for sequencing was PBMCs. These TCRs come from a man aged 25-45 years in good health and CMV-seronegative.

This chain links TRBV11-2 with TRBJ1-4; 12 bases fit TRBD1. The CDR3 runs 14 residues. Germline values: CDR1 SGHAT, CDR2 FQNNGV. The trim removed 5 bases at V and 7 bases at J, leaving 2 bases unmatched. The CDR3 bases are TGTGCCAGCAGCCCGGGACAGGGGGCTGAAAAACTGTTTTTT. Translation gives CASSPGQGAEKLFF.

V and J are TRBV5-1 and TRBJ2-2; maybe TRBD2 (5 bases). Per germline, CDR1 SGHRS and CDR2 YFSETQ. The CDR3 sequence is 17 residues long. Trimming took off 1 base at V and 3 bases at J, with 16 bases between the two ends. Written as DNA, the CDR3 is TGCGCCAGCAGCTTGCGAGGGTCGGCACTCTACACCGGGGAGCTGTTTTTT. Amino acids: CASSLRGSALYTGELFF.

The chain recombines TRBV14 with TRBJ1-1, with a tentative D call TRBD1 (5 bases). V was cut by 4 bases and J by 0 bases, with 6 bases left in between. The CDR3 is 13 residues long. Germline V lookup: CDR1 SGHDN, CDR2 FVKESK. The DNA of the CDR3 is TGTGCCAGCAGCCCAGGGATGAACACTGAAGCTTTCTTT. It codes for CASSPGMNTEAFF.

The chain joins TRBV11-3 to TRBJ2-2; tentative D call: TRBD2 (6 bases). CDR1 is SGHNT and CDR2 is YENEEA in the germline V gene. Trimming cost V 11 bases and J 9 bases, with 19 bases left between them. The CDR3 loop spans 13 amino acids. CDR3 residues: CAGGTQGYRELFF. DNA for the CDR3: TGTGCCGGGGGGACCCAAGGATATCGGGAGCTGTTTTTT.

V usage is TRBV5-6 and J usage is TRBJ2-2; TRBD1 matches 8 bases. V gave up 0 bases and J gave up 5 bases; unmatched junction bases: 9. The CDR3 is 17 amino acids. The germline V gene has CDR1 SGHDT and CDR2 YYEEEE. The CDR3 coding sequence is TGTGCCAGCAGCTTGGTATCAGGGGGCGTTCGTACCGGGGAGCTGTTTTTT. Protein product: CASSLVSGGVRTGELFF.

This clone has just a few counts. The chain couples TRBV5-1 to TRBJ2-1; TRBD2 agrees at 8 bases. CDR3 length equals 17 residues. V shed 1 base, J shed 2 bases, and the junction held 8 bases outside the gene matches. Per germline, CDR1 SGHRS and CDR2 YFSETQ. The CDR3 is CASSLQSGSWPYNEQFF. CDR3 nucleotide sequence: TGCGCCAGCAGCTTGCAAAGCGGGAGTTGGCCCTACAATGAGCAGTTCTTC.

The chain uses TRBV7-6 and TRBJ2-5; 8 bases agree with TRBD1. CDR3 length: 14 residues. In germline, CDR1 is SGHVS, CDR2 FNYEAQ. J lost 3 bases, V lost 5 bases, and 5 bases had no gene match. The CDR3 DNA is TGTGCCAGCAGCCAAGAGGACAGGGAAGAGACCCAGTACTTC. Protein: CASSQEDREETQYF.

The J gene is TRBJ2-7, the V gene TRBV6-7, with 8 bases fitting TRBD1. TRBV6-7 is placed among ORFs of uncertain function. This CDR3 is built from 15 residues. J lost 3 bases, V lost 0 bases, and 4 bases had no gene match. The DNA for the CDR3 is TGTGCCAGCAGTTACTCGGCCACAGGGGGCTACGAGCAGTACTTC. Its protein is CASSYSATGGYEQYF.

This clone was picked up a small number of times. The chain employs TRBV27 and TRBJ2-2; 7 nucleotides match TRBD1. V lost 5 bases and J lost 6; bases outside the gene matches: 6. The CDR3 has 14 amino acids. CDR1 MNHEY and CDR2 SMNVEV come from the germline V gene (reference sequence). The CDR3 region has the DNA TGTGCCAGCAGTATAACAGGGGTCCCCGGGGAGCTGTTTTTT. Its protein is CASSITGVPGELFF.

This sequence joins TRBV6-5 and TRBJ2-7, with TRBD1 matching 7 bases. The CDR3 spans 13 residues. In germline, CDR1 is MNHEY, CDR2 SVGAGI. The V gene end was trimmed by 10 bases and the J gene end by 3 bases; junction bases not matched to a gene: 9. The CDR3 bases are TGTGCCACCGGGACAGCTCAGTTCTACGAGCAGTACTTC. As protein: CATGTAQFYEQYF.

In this sample, this clone turned up once. The chain's CDR3 is CASSTGTSGGFQETQYF. The DNA for the CDR3 is TGCGCCAGCAGCACCGGGACTAGCGGGGGGTTCCAAGAGACCCAGTACTTC. The J gene is TRBJ2-5, the V gene TRBV5-1; 15 bases are a match to TRBD2. Per germline, CDR1 SGHRS and CDR2 YFSETQ. CDR3 length equals 17 residues. V lost 4 bases to trimming and J lost 1 base; unmatched junction nucleotides: 5. Variable domain in full (rest from reference TRBV5-1 and TRBJ2-5): KAGVTQTPRYLIKTRGQQVTLSCSPISGHRSVSWYQQTPGQGLQFLFEYFSETQRNKGNFPGRFSGRQFSNSRSEMNVSTLELGDSALYLCASSTGTSGGFQETQYFGPGTRLLVL.

This clone appeared once. The chain employs TRBV2 and TRBJ2-5; TRBD1 matches at 10 bases. Losses at the gene ends were 6 bases for V and 2 bases for J; bases not matched to a gene: 0. Germline assignment: CDR1 SNHLY and CDR2 FYNNEI. This CDR3 region has 13 residues. The CDR3 DNA sequence: TGTGCCAGCAGGGACAGGGGGCAAGAGACCCAGTACTTC. Amino acid sequence: CASRDRGQETQYF.

The count of this clone is one. The chain uses TRBV19 and TRBJ1-1; D is undetermined. Trimming took 11 bases from V and 4 from J, leaving 17 bases between them. The CDR3 spans 13 residues. Germline V lookup: CDR1 LNHDA, CDR2 SQIVND (reference sequence). The CDR3 DNA is TGTGCCGCCCGACTGGGAGGAGGCACTGAAGCTTTCTTT. The encoded protein is CAARLGGGTEAFF. Drawing the rest from reference TRBV19 and TRBJ1-1, the complete variable domain is DGGITQSPKYLFRKEGQNVTLSCEQNLNHDAMYWYRQDPGQGLRLIYYSQIVNDFQKGDIAEGYSVSREKKESFPLTVTSAQKNPTAFYLCAARLGGGTEAFFGQGTRLTVV.

CDR3 in DNA: TGCGCCAGCAGCTCAAGGGACAGGGTTGTAGACGAGCAGTACTTC. Amino acids: CASSSRDRVVDEQYF. The chain employs TRBV4-1 and TRBJ2-7; TRBD1 matches at 9 bases. The CDR3 covers 15 residues. The germline V gene encodes CDR1 MGHRA and CDR2 YSYEKL. V was clipped by 5 bases and J by 5 bases; unmatched bases: 10.

This chain joins TRBV19 and TRBJ2-1; 8 positions match TRBD2. CDR1 is LNHDA, CDR2 SQIVND, per germline (reference sequence). J was trimmed by 0 bases and V by 4 bases; bases with no gene match: 8. The CDR3 extends over 17 amino acids. CDR3 in amino acids: CASSKTSAFPSYNEQFF. The CDR3 DNA sequence: TGTGCCAGTAGTAAGACTAGCGCCTTCCCCTCCTACAATGAGCAGTTCTTC.

The chain joins TRBV18 to TRBJ2-1; 13 bases line up with TRBD2. CDR1 is KGHSH and CDR2 is LQKENI in the germline V gene. CDR3 length equals 16 residues. V gave up 3 bases and J gave up 7 bases; unmatched junction bases: 6. The CDR3 region has the DNA TGTGCCAGCTCACCCGGACTAGCGGGAGTGGTAAATGAGCAGTTCTTC. Its translation: CASSPGLAGVVNEQFF.

The rearrangement uses TRBV5-1 and TRBJ2-3; 13 bases match TRBD2. With 1 base clipped from V and 1 base from J, the junction kept 6 bases outside the gene matches. This CDR3 spans 18 amino acids. From germline, CDR1 is SGHRS and CDR2 YFSETQ. In DNA, the CDR3 is TGCGCCAGCAGCTTGAAAACTAGCGGGAGGGCCGGCACAGATACGCAGTATTTT. Translating gives CASSLKTSGRAGTDTQYF.

The sample holds a few counts of this clone. The sample carries other DNA sequences with the same CDR3. The chain has TRBV28 and TRBJ1-1; TRBD1 aligns across 8 bases. Germline loops: CDR1 MDHEN, CDR2 SYDVKM. V shed 5 bases and J 2 bases; nucleotides not matched to a gene: 4. The CDR3 sequence is 14 residues long. For the CDR3, the DNA is TGTGCCAGCAGTCTGACAGGGGTTAACACTGAAGCTTTCTTT. Its translation is CASSLTGVNTEAFF.

The chain carries TRBV11-3 and TRBJ2-7; 11 bases map to TRBD2. With V trimmed by 6 bases and J by 3 bases, 7 bases remained unmatched. CDR1 and CDR2 (germline): SGHNT, YENEEA. This CDR3 is built from 15 residues. The CDR3 nucleotides read TGTGCCAGCAGATCTACTAGCGGGAGCTTCTACGAGCAGTACTTC. It yields the protein CASRSTSGSFYEQYF.

The rearrangement uses TRBV5-1 and TRBJ2-7, with D perhaps TRBD1 (6 bases). V was trimmed by 2 bases and J by 6 bases, leaving 18 bases between them. The CDR3 is made up of 15 amino acids. Per germline, CDR1 SGHRS and CDR2 YFSETQ. CDR3 sequence reads: CASSFQGTFTSEQYF. CDR3 nucleotide sequence: TGCGCCAGCAGCTTCCAGGGGACCTTTACCAGCGAGCAGTACTTC.

CDR3 nucleotide sequence: TGCAGCGTTGTGGAGGGAGGGGACGAAAAACTGTTTTTT. Amino acids: CSVVEGGDEKLFF. The J gene is TRBJ1-4, the V gene TRBV29-1, with D maybe TRBD1 (5 bases). Trimming pared 4 bases from V and 8 bases from J, leaving 14 bases between. The germline CDR1 and CDR2 sequences are SQVTM and ANQGSEA. The CDR3 consists of 13 residues.

The chain combines TRBV6-6 with TRBJ2-1; D might be TRBD2 (6 bases). Germline lookup yields CDR1 MNHNY and CDR2 SVGAGI (reference sequence). Deletions cut 0 bases from V and 6 bases from J, with 9 bases between. The CDR3 covers 14 residues. The CDR3 is CASSYSGLANEQFF. CDR3 bases: TGTGCCAGCAGTTACTCGGGACTCGCCAATGAGCAGTTCTTC.

The chain uses TRBV15 and TRBJ2-7, with TRBD1 matching 9 bases. The CDR3 length is 15 residues. The trim removed 4 bases at V and 3 bases at J, leaving 7 bases unmatched. The V gene's germline CDR1 is LNHNV and CDR2 YYDKDF (reference sequence). The CDR3 loop reads CATSIGTGQGYEQYF. The CDR3 DNA follows: TGTGCCACCAGCATAGGAACGGGACAGGGCTACGAGCAGTACTTC.

This chain links TRBV2 with TRBJ1-1; D is uncertain. From germline, CDR1 is SNHLY and CDR2 FYNNEI. The germline V and J ends were trimmed by 1 base and 1 base, with 7 bases remaining between them. The CDR3 is made up of 14 amino acids. In DNA form, the CDR3 reads TGTGCCAGCAGTGAAGTCAGCGGGAACACTGAAGCTTTCTTT. Its protein product is CASSEVSGNTEAFF. Based on the CDR3 plus reference TRBV2 and TRBJ1-1, the full variable domain is EPEVTQTPSHQVTQMGQEVILRCVPISNHLYFYWYRQILGQKVEFLVSFYNNEISEKSEIFDDQFSVERPDGSNFTLKIRSTKLEDSAMYFCASSEVSGNTEAFFGQGTRLTVV.

The chain is built from TRBV27 and TRBJ2-1; 12 bases line up with TRBD2. The CDR3 contains 14 residues. J was trimmed by 11 bases and V by 4 bases; bases with no gene match: 6. Germline V CDR1 and CDR2: MNHEY, SMNVEV (reference sequence). CDR3 nucleotides: TGTGCCAGCAGTTCCCGACTAGCGGGAGACCAGCAGTTCTTC. Protein: CASSSRLAGDQQFF.

This sequence joins TRBV10-2 and TRBJ2-5; 13 nucleotides align to TRBD2. The V gene's germline CDR1 is WSHSY and CDR2 SAAADI. J gave up 5 bases and V 3 bases, and 9 bases lay outside the gene matches. The CDR3 contains 17 residues. The CDR3 is CASSDGLAGAKEETQYF. CDR3 DNA: TGCGCCAGCAGTGACGGACTAGCGGGGGCCAAGGAGGAGACCCAGTACTTC.

This clone turned up a few times. CDR3 DNA: TGTGCCAGCAGCCCAGAAGCTCACAGAAGATCTGGAAACACCATATATTTT. Translation gives CASSPEAHRRSGNTIYF. V usage is TRBV14 and J usage is TRBJ1-3, with D hard to call. CDR3 length equals 17 residues. Germline-derived CDR1 and CDR2 are SGHDN and FVKESK. V lost 4 bases and J lost 1, with 17 bases in between.